The rows below give T cell receptor beta chains drawn from one sample of a study of long-term antiretroviral therapy in people with HIV. Clones were sequenced by immunoSEQ multiplex PCR, and TCRdb holds only the in-frame ones, with some missing. The repertoire includes about 29,000 clones, 80% to 90% of them detected once, and under 7.5% sits in the top ten. The material was unsorted PBMCs, obtained roughly 5 years before starting antiretroviral therapy. These receptors all come from a man aged 50 to 60 with HIV. The CDR3 runs from the conserved cysteine through the conserved F or W. Fields, in order: V gene, CDR3 length, D gene, J gene, clone size, CDR3 protein, CDR3 DNA. A D gene is named only where the DNA matches it firmly. The size field is filled for only some rows; it gives once, few, many or a size class.

>TRBV2|14|-|TRBJ2-1|once
CASSTETAYNEQFF
TGTGCCAGCAGCACTGAGACAGCTTACAATGAGCAGTTCTTC
>TRBV28|13|-|TRBJ2-7|-
CASTLGHLYEQYF
TGTGCCAGCACCCTAGGTCATTTATACGAGCAGTACTTC
>TRBV9|18|TRBD1|TRBJ1-2|-
CASSVEWDTGGGLGGYTF
TGTGCCAGCAGCGTAGAGTGGGACACAGGGGGAGGATTAGGTGGCTACACCTTC
>TRBV6-5|13|-|TRBJ1-3|-
CASIGWRGNTIYF
TGTGCCAGCATCGGTTGGAGAGGAAACACCATATATTTT
>TRBV14|15|-|TRBJ2-7|-
CASSPLAGALGEQYF
TGTGCCAGCAGCCCCCTGGCCGGAGCTCTAGGGGAGCAGTACTTC
>TRBV2|16|TRBD1|TRBJ1-1|-
CASSVPRGRMDTEAFF
TGTGCCAGCAGTGTCCCCAGGGGGCGGATGGACACTGAAGCTTTCTTT
>TRBV5-4|15|-|TRBJ1-3|-
CASSRGRQGGNTIYF
TGTGCCAGCAGCCGTGGGCGGCAGGGAGGAAACACCATATATTTT
>TRBV29-1|13|-|TRBJ2-7|once
CSVVAQSSYEQYF
TGCAGCGTTGTTGCGCAGTCCTCCTACGAGCAGTACTTC
>TRBV18|15|TRBD1|TRBJ2-5|-
CASSPRTGIGETQYF
TGTGCCAGCTCACCACGGACAGGGATCGGAGAGACCCAGTACTTC
>TRBV5-1|14|-|TRBJ2-7|-
CASSLQDGPQGTYF
TGCGCCAGCAGCCTTCAAGACGGGCCCCAGGGGACGTACTTC
>TRBV4-1|18|-|TRBJ2-6|-
CASSHGRIKPSGANVLTF
TGCGCCAGCAGCCACGGTCGGATAAAACCTTCTGGGGCCAACGTCCTGACTTTC
>TRBV11-1|13|TRBD1|TRBJ1-5|once
CASSFQGGQPQHF
TGTGCCAGCAGCTTTCAGGGGGGTCAGCCCCAGCATTTT
>TRBV6-5|13|-|TRBJ1-1|once
CASHPAWYTEAFF
TGTGCCAGCCACCCAGCCTGGTACACTGAAGCTTTCTTT
>TRBV9|13|-|TRBJ1-3|-
CASSRGFGNTIYF
TGTGCCAGCAGCCGGGGGTTTGGAAACACCATATATTTT
>TRBV6-1|13|-|TRBJ2-7|-
CASNIGQDYEQYF
TGTGCCAGCAATATCGGACAAGACTACGAGCAGTACTTC
>TRBV6-1|14|-|TRBJ2-5|-
CASPQRVGEETQYF
TGTGCCAGCCCTCAGCGTGTAGGGGAGGAGACCCAGTACTTC